What follows is one T cell receptor (beta chain) and its context. Germline CDR1 SGHRS, CDR2 YFSETQ. The CDR3 consists of 16 residues. With V trimmed by 4 bases and J by 0 bases, 2 bases remained unmatched. Using immunoSEQ multiplex PCR, the repertoire was profiled, and TCRdb retains in-frame clones only, with some absent. The sample contains 90,000 to 100,000 clones, about 79% of which appear only once. The sample belongs to a study of radiation and T cells in renal cell carcinoma. Sample time point: blood 4 weeks post-SBRT, at nephrectomy. Described treatment: 15 Gy SBRT to primary tumor, nephrectomy 4 weeks later. This renal cell carcinoma was of the clear cell type.

This receptor was obtained from a man aged 60 to 75 with renal cell carcinoma. This sample comprised blood, obtained from a patient whose treatment included radiotherapy and nephrectomy. The J gene is TRBJ2-2, the V gene TRBV5-1; 11 bases match TRBD2. As DNA, the CDR3 is TGCGCCAGCAGCGTGACTAGCGGGACGAACACCGGGGAGCTGTTTTTT. As protein: CASSVTSGTNTGELFF.